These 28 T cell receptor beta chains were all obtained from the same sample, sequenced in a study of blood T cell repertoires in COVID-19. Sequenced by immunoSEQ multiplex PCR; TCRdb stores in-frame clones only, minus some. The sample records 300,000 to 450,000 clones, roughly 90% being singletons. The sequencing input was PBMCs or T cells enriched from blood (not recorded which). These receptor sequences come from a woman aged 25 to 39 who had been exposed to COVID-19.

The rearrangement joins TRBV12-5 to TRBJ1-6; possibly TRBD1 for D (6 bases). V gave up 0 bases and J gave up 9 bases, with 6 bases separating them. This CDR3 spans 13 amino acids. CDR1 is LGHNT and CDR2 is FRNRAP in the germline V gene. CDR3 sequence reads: CASGLVQGSPLHF. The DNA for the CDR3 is TGTGCTAGTGGTTTGGTACAGGGTTCACCCCTCCACTTT. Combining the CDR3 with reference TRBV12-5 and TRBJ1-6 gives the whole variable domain DARVTQTPRHKVTEMGQEVTMRCQPILGHNTVFWYRQTMMQGLELLAYFRNRAPLDDSGMPKDRFSAEMPDATLATLKIQPSEPRDSAVYFCASGLVQGSPLHFGNGTRLTVT.

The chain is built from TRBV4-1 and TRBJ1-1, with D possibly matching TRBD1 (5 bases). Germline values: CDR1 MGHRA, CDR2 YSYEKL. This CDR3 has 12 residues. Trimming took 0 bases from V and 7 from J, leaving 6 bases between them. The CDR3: CASSQDRVEAFF. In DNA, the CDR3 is TGCGCCAGCAGCCAAGACAGGGTTGAAGCTTTCTTT.

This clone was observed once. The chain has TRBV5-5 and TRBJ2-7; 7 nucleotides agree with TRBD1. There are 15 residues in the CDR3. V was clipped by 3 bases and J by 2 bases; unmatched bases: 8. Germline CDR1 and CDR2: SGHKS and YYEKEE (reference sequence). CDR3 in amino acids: CASSSRDRLTYEQYF. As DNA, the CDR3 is TGTGCCAGCAGCTCCCGGGACAGATTGACCTACGAGCAGTACTTC.

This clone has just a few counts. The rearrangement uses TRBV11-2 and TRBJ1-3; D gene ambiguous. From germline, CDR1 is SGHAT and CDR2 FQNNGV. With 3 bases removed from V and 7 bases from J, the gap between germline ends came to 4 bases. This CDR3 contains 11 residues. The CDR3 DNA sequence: TGTGCCAGCAGCTTCCTCAACACCATATATTTT. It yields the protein CASSFLNTIYF.

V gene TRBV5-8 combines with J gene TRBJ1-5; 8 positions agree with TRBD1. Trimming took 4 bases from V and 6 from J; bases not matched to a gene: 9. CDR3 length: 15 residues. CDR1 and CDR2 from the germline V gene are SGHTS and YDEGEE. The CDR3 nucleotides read TGTGCCAGCAGCCCGGGACAGGCGCACGGTCAGCCCCAGCATTTT. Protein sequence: CASSPGQAHGQPQHF. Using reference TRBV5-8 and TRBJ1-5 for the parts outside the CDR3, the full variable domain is EAGVTQSPTHLIKTRGQQATLRCSPISGHTSVYWYQQALGLGLQFLLWYDEGEERNRGNFPPRFSGRQFPNYSSELNVNALELEDSALYLCASSPGQAHGQPQHFGDGTRLSIL.

In nucleotides, the CDR3 is TGTGCCAGCAGCCCCGGGACATCTCGCACAGATACGCAGTATTTT. Amino acids: CASSPGTSRTDTQYF. The V and J genes are TRBV7-3 and TRBJ2-3, with a tentative D call TRBD1 (6 bases). Germline-derived CDR1 and CDR2 are SGHTA and FQGTGA. This CDR3 is built from 15 residues. V gave up 5 bases and J gave up 1 base, with 13 bases separating them.

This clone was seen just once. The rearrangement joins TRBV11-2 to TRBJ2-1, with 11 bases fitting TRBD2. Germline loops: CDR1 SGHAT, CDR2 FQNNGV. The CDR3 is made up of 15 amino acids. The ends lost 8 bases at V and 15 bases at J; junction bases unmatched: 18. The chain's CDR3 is CASCEGTSGKSVGFF. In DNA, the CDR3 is TGTGCCAGCTGCGAAGGGACTAGCGGAAAGAGTGTGGGGTTCTTC.

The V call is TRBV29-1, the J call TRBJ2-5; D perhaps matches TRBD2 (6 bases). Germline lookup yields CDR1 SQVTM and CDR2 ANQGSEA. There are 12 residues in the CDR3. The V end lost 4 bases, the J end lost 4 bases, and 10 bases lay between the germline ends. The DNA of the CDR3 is TGCAGCGTTGGACGGGAGCTAGAGACCCAGTACTTC. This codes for CSVGRELETQYF.

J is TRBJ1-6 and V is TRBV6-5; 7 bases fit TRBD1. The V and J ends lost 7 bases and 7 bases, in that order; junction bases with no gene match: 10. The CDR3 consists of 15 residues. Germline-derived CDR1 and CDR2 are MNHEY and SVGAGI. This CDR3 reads CASKIQGLFNSPLHF. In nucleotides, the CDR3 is TGTGCCAGCAAAATACAGGGGCTCTTCAATTCACCCCTCCACTTT.

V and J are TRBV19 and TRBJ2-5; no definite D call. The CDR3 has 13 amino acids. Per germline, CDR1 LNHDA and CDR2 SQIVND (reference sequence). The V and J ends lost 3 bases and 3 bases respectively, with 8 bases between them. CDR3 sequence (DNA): TGTGCCAGTAGTATCGTATCGGAAGAGACCCAGTACTTC. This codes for CASSIVSEETQYF.

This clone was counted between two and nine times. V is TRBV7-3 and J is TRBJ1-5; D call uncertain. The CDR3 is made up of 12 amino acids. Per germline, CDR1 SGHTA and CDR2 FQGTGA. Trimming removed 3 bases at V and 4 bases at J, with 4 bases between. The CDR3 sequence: CASSLTNQPQHF. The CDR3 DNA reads TGTGCCAGCAGCTTGACAAATCAGCCCCAGCATTTT.

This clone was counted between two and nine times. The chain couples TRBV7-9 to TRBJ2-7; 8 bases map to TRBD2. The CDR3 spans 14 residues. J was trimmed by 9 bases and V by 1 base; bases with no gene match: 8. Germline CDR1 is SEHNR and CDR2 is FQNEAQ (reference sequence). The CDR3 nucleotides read TGTGCCAGCAGCTTAGTAGGGACTAGTCCCGTGCAGTACTTC. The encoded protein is CASSLVGTSPVQYF.

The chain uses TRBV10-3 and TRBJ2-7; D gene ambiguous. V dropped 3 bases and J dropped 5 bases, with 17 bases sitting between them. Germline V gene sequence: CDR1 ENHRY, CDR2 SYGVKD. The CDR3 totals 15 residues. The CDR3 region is CAISDKVGLGDEQYF. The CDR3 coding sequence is TGTGCCATCAGTGATAAAGTAGGTTTGGGCGACGAGCAGTACTTC.

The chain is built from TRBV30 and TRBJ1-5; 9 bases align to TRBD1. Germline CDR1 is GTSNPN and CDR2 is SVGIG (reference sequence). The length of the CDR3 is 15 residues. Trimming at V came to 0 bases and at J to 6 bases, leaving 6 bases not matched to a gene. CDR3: CAWSVPGQGSQPQHF. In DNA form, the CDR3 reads TGTGCCTGGAGTGTACCGGGACAGGGAAGTCAGCCCCAGCATTTT.

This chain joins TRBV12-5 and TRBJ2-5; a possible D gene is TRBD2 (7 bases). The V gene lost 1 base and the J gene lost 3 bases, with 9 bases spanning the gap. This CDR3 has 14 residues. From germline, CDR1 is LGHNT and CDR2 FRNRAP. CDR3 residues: CASGLGGGEETQYF. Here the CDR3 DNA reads TGTGCTAGTGGTTTGGGGGGGGGCGAAGAGACCCAGTACTTC.

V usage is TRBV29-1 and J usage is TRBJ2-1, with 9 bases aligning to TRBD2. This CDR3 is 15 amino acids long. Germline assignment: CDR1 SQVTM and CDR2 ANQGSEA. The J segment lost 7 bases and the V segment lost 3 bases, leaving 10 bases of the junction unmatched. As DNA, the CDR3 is TGCAGCGTTGAGTCGGGTCTAGCGGGAAGAAATGAGCAGTTCTTC. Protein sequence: CSVESGLAGRNEQFF.

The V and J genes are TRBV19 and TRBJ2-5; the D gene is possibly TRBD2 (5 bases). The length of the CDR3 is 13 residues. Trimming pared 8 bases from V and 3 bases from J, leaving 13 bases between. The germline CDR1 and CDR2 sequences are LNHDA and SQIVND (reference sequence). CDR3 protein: CASSVLREETQYF. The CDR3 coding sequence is TGTGCCAGTTCCGTCTTGCGGGAAGAGACCCAGTACTTC.

The CDR3 nucleotides read TGTGCCAGCAGTTTAGCGCGGGGCCCCCCAAATTCACCCCTCCACTTT. Translating gives CASSLARGPPNSPLHF. The gene calls are TRBV28 and TRBJ1-6; TRBD1 is a possible D gene (5 bases). Looked up from germline, CDR1 is MDHEN and CDR2 is SYDVKM. The CDR3 has 16 residues. Trimming took 2 bases from V and 7 from J, leaving 15 bases between them.

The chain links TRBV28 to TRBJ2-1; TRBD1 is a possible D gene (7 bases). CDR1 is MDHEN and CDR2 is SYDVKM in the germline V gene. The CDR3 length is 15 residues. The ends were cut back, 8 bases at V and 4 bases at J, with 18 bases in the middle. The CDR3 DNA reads TGTGCCAGCCGGGGGCGATCAGGGGGTTACAATGAGCAGTTCTTC. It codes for CASRGRSGGYNEQFF.

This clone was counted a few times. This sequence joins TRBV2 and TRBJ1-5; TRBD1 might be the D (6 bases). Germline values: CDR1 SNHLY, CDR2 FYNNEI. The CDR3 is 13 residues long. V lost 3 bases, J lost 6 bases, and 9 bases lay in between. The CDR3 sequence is CASSDQGLQPQHF. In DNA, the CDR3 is TGTGCCAGCAGTGATCAGGGGCTTCAGCCCCAGCATTTT.

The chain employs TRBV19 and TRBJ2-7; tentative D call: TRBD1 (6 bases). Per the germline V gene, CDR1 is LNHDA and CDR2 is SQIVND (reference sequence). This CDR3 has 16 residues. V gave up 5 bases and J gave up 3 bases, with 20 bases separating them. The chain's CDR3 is CASSLIPGTNFYEQYF. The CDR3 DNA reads TGTGCCAGTAGTCTAATCCCCGGGACAAACTTCTACGAGCAGTACTTC.

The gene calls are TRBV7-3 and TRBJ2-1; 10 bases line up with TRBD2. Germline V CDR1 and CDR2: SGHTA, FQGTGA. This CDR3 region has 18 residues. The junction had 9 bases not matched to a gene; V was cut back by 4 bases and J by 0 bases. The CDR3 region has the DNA TGTGCCAGCAGCTCCCGGACTAGCGGTTATAGCTCCTACAATGAGCAGTTCTTC. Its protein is CASSSRTSGYSSYNEQFF.

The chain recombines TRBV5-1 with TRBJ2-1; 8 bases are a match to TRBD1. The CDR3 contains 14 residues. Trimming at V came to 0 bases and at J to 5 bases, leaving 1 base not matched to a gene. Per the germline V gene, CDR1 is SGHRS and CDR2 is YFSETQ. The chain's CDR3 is CASSLADRDNEQFF. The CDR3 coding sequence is TGCGCCAGCAGCTTGGCGGACAGGGACAATGAGCAGTTCTTC.

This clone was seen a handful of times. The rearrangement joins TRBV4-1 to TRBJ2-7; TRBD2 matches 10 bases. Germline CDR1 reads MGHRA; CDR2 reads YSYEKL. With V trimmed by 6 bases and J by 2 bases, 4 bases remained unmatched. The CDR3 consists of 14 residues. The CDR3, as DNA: TGCGCCAGCAGGCTAGCGGGAGAAGCCTACGAGCAGTACTTC. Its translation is CASRLAGEAYEQYF.

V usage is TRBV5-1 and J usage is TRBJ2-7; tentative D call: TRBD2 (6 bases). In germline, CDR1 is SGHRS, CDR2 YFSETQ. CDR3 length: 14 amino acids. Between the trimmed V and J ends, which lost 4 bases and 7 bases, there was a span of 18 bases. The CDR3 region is CASSPSMLGGEQYF. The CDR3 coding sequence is TGCGCCAGCAGCCCCTCAATGCTGGGGGGAGAGCAGTACTTC. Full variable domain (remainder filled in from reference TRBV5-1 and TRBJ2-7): KAGVTQTPRYLIKTRGQQVTLSCSPISGHRSVSWYQQTPGQGLQFLFEYFSETQRNKGNFPGRFSGRQFSNSRSEMNVSTLELGDSALYLCASSPSMLGGEQYFGPGTRLTVT.

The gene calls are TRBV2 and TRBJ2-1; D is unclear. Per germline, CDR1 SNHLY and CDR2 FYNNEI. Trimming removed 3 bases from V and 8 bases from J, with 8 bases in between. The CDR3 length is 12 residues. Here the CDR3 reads CASSESIDEQFF. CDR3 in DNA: TGTGCCAGCAGTGAGAGTATCGATGAGCAGTTCTTC.

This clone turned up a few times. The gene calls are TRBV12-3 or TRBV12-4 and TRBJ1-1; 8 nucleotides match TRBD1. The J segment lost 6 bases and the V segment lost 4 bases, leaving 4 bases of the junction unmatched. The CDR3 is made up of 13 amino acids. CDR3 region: CASSWTGTSEAFF. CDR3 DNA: TGTGCCAGCAGTTGGACAGGGACGTCTGAAGCTTTCTTT.

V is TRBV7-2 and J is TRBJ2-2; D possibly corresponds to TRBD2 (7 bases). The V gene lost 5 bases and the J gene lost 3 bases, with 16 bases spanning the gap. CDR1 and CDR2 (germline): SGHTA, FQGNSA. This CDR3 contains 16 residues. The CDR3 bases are TGTGCCAGCAGCACCTTCAGGGGAGGGGACACCGGGGAGCTGTTTTTT. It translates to CASSTFRGGDTGELFF.